Described below is a single TCR beta chain sequence and its context. The antigen it recognizes is unknown. No qualities accompany the bases; no much larger clone lies one base away. Naive CD8 T cell libraries were made from about 21,000 to 970,000 sorted cells using 10%, 30% or 50% of purified RNA. On a BD FACSAria II, naive CD8 T cells were FACS-sorted as CD8+CD4-CCR7+CD45RA+ and collected into RLT Plus buffer. To test detection sensitivity, Jurkat RNA equal to ten TCR copies was added to samples of about 20,000-1,000,000 naive CD8 T cells. Enrichment of CD8 T cells was done with RosetteSep CD8+ T Cell Enrichment Cocktail plus Ficoll-Paque, and ACK red cell lysis came afterward. This specimen belongs to a study of molecular identifiers for immune sequencing clone quantification (dated by TCRdb to the late 2010s). At the level of the whole study: In a replicate experiment, RNA from roughly 20,000 or 100,000 naive CD8 T cells was split into five aliquots, four of which were sequenced. This methods study benchmarked molecular-identifier clustering-based TCR repertoire sequencing (MIDCIRS) and TCR RNA copy counting, using CD8 T cells to do so.

The library was obtained by PCR. The run used a NextSeq 500. Preparation of bulk TCR libraries followed a previously described approach, with the TCR primers listed in Table S5. Purification of total RNA was performed with the Qiagen AllPrep DNA/RNA kit. Before analysis, reads from multiple sequencing runs of the same library were pooled. Concerning the study's data processing: Reads were retained only if the reads had an exact TCR constant sequence, and the retained reads were trimmed to 150 nt and grouped according to their 12-nt molecular barcodes. Within each barcode group, reads were sub-clustered at a 15% Levenshtein threshold, and quality-weighted consensus sequences were built per RNA molecule. Non-functional sequences were removed, as were lower-count sequences one edit away from another. On the basis of fitting two negative binomial distributions, barcode sub-clusters with fewer than 20% of the maximum read count were discarded. TCRdb itself trimmed the public reads at Q25 with fastp, ran MiXCR and retained productive beta chains. Every CDR3 protein is listed once, alongside the most common genes and DNA of its rows. Here the V and J calls rest on TCRdb's processing, not on the authors' analysis. The sample includes hundreds of thousands of distinct CDR3 sequences, with about 25% observed a single time. Jointly, the top ten make up about 0.84% of the sample.

As encoded in the germline V gene, CDR1 is SGHAT while CDR2 is FQNNGV. The CDR3 has 14 amino acids, counting the end cysteine and phenylalanine. The kept DNA is CDR3 alone, 42 bases in frame from the first base. At the junction V is shortened by 5 bases and J by 4 bases; bases outside the gene matches: 7. On the study overall, not on this receptor specifically: Modeling estimated 2.5 to 3.5 recovered TCR RNA copies per cell, compared with about 9.8 by digital PCR, which implies about 30% capture efficiency. The sizes of highly expanded clones could end up underestimated when identical TCR molecules share a barcode. In CMV-specific effector cells, clones with more than 20 RNA copies contained over 98% of molecules, whereas in naive cells such clones contained under 1% of molecules. Naive libraries contained spiked-in Jurkat TCR RNA (roughly 10 copies' worth), which is not part of the donor repertoire. Without barcode sub-clustering, chimeric consensus sequences inflated TCR diversity; chimeras reached as high as 47%. Spiked-in Jurkat TCR RNA equal to a single cell's worth was reported to be detectable even within 1,200,000 naive CD8 T cells.

The TCR was taken from a human donor in good health. Some libraries in this study had Jurkat cell RNA spiked in. The rearranged segments are TRBV11-2 and TRBJ2-7; 8 central bases correspond to TRBD2. The specimen was naive CD8+ T cells from blood, with Jurkat cell RNA spiked in. The sample's cell subset or site label, in plain terms: FACS-sorted CD8+CD4-CCR7+CD45RA+ naive T cells. The DNA reads as follows: TGTGCCAGCAGCCCGGGACTAGTGCCATACGAGCAGTACTTC. Its translation is CASSPGLVPYEQYF.